This entry is about one T cell receptor (beta chain). V lost 5 bases to trimming and J lost 4 bases, with 6 bases between them. This CDR3 region has 12 residues. Germline-derived CDR1 and CDR2 are SGHTA and FQGNSA. The record originates from a study of blood T cell repertoires in COVID-19. Overall study: The United States, Italy and Spain were the sources of the acute and convalescent COVID-19 samples. The cDNA or gDNA used as material had been derived from T cells, B-cell-depleted T cells, or PBMCs.

Per the authors' pipeline: Nucleated cell number was recorded as an estimate derived from reference gene primer amplification. Data came from immunoSEQ multiplex PCR; TCRdb stores just in-frame clones and leaves some out. The DNA was the basis for D and trimming; V, J and clone size are from that table. The repertoire holds just over 150,000 clones, more than 65% seen once, with almost 10% in the top ten. Sequenced input: peripheral blood. The J gene is TRBJ1-3, the V gene TRBV7-2, with unresolved D. This clonotype was sampled from a woman aged 50 to 60 with acute or convalescent COVID-19. The CDR3 DNA sequence: TGTGCCAGCAGCGAACAGGGAAACACCATATATTTT. Translating it yields CASSEQGNTIYF.